The 25 T cell receptor beta chains listed next were all sequenced from one sample in a study of technical replicates of blood from a few donors. TCRdb's copy holds only in-frame clones and misses some; the assay was immunoSEQ multiplex PCR. The sample has nearly 70,000 clones; 85% to 95% are singletons. Sequencing was carried out using T cells isolated from PBMCs. These receptor sequences come from a human donor in good health.

This clone showed up just a few times. The chain uses TRBV5-6 and TRBJ1-1, with D hard to call. Trimming removed 0 bases from V and 1 base from J, with 10 bases in between. Germline values: CDR1 SGHDT, CDR2 YYEEEE. This CDR3 has 15 residues. CDR3 residues: CASSLAGRWNTEAFF. The CDR3 DNA reads as TGTGCCAGCAGCTTGGCCGGCAGGTGGAACACTGAAGCTTTCTTT.

The rearrangement joins TRBV4-2 to TRBJ1-3; 9 bases agree with TRBD1. This CDR3 spans 17 amino acids. The J segment lost 2 bases and the V segment lost 3 bases, leaving 8 bases of the junction unmatched. Germline values: CDR1 LGHNA, CDR2 YNFKEQ. The CDR3 sequence: CASSQGVQGAAGNTIYF. CDR3 nucleotide sequence: TGTGCCAGCAGCCAGGGGGTACAGGGGGCGGCTGGAAACACCATATATTTT.

CDR3 in DNA: TGTGCCAGCATCCCAAATCCGGGGGGGAGCTCCTACGAGCAGTACTTC. Residues: CASIPNPGGSSYEQYF. The V call is TRBV7-2, the J call TRBJ2-7; 8 bases map to TRBD2. CDR1 and CDR2 from the germline V gene are SGHTA and FQGNSA. CDR3 size: 16 residues. J was trimmed by 0 bases and V by 7 bases; bases with no gene match: 11.

The J gene is TRBJ2-2, the V gene TRBV2; D may be TRBD1 (5 bases). Germline CDR1 is SNHLY and CDR2 is FYNNEI. V was pared by 7 bases and J by 1 base, with 13 bases between. The CDR3 runs 15 residues. The DNA of the CDR3 is TGTGCCAGCACTGCACAGGCGTTGAACACCGGGGAGCTGTTTTTT. Its protein product is CASTAQALNTGELFF.

This chain uses TRBV29-1 with TRBJ2-2; TRBD1 agrees at 8 bases. CDR3 length equals 14 residues. CDR1 and CDR2 from the germline V gene are SQVTM and ANQGSEA. V trimming: 6 bases; J trimming: 2 bases; junction bases outside the gene matches: 5. The CDR3 sequence is CSVRAGGNTGELFF. Written as DNA, the CDR3 is TGCAGCGTCCGGGCAGGGGGCAACACCGGGGAGCTGTTTTTT.

V gene TRBV7-2 combines with J gene TRBJ2-7; 9 bases map to TRBD1. J gave up 3 bases and V 2 bases, and 5 bases lay outside the gene matches. Germline CDR1 reads SGHTA; CDR2 reads FQGNSA. The CDR3 is 15 residues long. The CDR3 sequence: CASSLLDRGLYEQYF. The DNA of the CDR3 is TGTGCCAGCAGCTTATTGGACAGGGGACTCTACGAGCAGTACTTC.

The V gene is TRBV6-1, the J gene TRBJ1-2, with D maybe TRBD1 (5 bases). Trimming pared 5 bases from V and 4 bases from J, leaving 8 bases between. Germline CDR1 and CDR2: MNHNS and SASEGT. This CDR3 has 12 amino acids. CDR3 amino acids: CASSKDTYGYTF. As DNA, the CDR3 is TGTGCCAGCAGTAAGGACACCTATGGCTACACCTTC.

This clone has only one observation. This chain uses TRBV27 with TRBJ2-7; D gene uncertain. CDR3 size: 15 residues. In germline, CDR1 is MNHEY, CDR2 SMNVEV (reference sequence). V was trimmed by 5 bases and J by 2 bases, leaving 16 bases between them. CDR3 DNA: TGTGCCAGCAGTGCCGTTGACTTCTCTCCCTACGAGCAGTACTTC. Protein sequence: CASSAVDFSPYEQYF.

This clone was found once. This chain uses TRBV9 with TRBJ2-7; the match to TRBD1 covers 7 bases. The CDR3 consists of 14 residues. CDR1 and CDR2 from the germline V gene are SGDLS and YYNGEE. V dropped 4 bases and J dropped 5; count of bases not matched to a gene: 9. CDR3 sequence: CASSLRQGVDEQYF. In DNA form, the CDR3 reads TGTGCCAGCAGCCTACGACAGGGAGTCGACGAGCAGTACTTC.

This chain links TRBV7-2 with TRBJ1-5; the D is unclear. The germline V and J ends were trimmed by 5 bases and 2 bases, with 16 bases remaining between them. The CDR3 runs 16 residues. Germline assignment: CDR1 SGHTA and CDR2 FQGNSA. Here the CDR3 reads CASSVQRSGGNQPQHF. For the CDR3, the DNA is TGTGCCAGCAGCGTACAAAGGAGCGGGGGCAATCAGCCCCAGCATTTT.

This rearrangement joins TRBV20-1 to TRBJ2-7; D is possibly TRBD2 (6 bases). The CDR3 sequence is 11 residues long. V lost 1 base and J 9 bases, leaving 10 bases between the germline ends. The germline CDR1 and CDR2 sequences are DFQATT and SNEGSKA (reference sequence). Here the CDR3 reads CSARGAGSQYF. The CDR3 bases are TGCAGTGCTAGAGGAGCGGGTTCGCAGTACTTC.

This clone appeared once. This rearrangement joins TRBV9 to TRBJ2-7; 9 bases are shared with TRBD1. The ends lost 3 bases at V and 2 bases at J; junction bases unmatched: 3. CDR1 and CDR2 from the germline V gene are SGDLS and YYNGEE. CDR3 length: 14 residues. The CDR3 coding sequence is TGTGCCAGCAGCGGGGGACAGGGCACCTACGAGCAGTACTTC. It is translated as CASSGGQGTYEQYF.

The chain employs TRBV10-1 and TRBJ1-1; 8 bases align to TRBD1. The CDR3 is 14 amino acids. Unmatched junction bases numbered 6, after V lost 0 bases and J lost 9 bases. Germline lookup yields CDR1 WNHNN and CDR2 SYGVQD (reference sequence). The CDR3 DNA is TGCGCCAGCAGTGAGTCGGTTTGGACAGGGAAAGCTTTCTTT. Translation gives CASSESVWTGKAFF.

The chain uses TRBV27 and TRBJ2-7; 8 bases match TRBD1. The germline CDR1 and CDR2 sequences are MNHEY and SMNVEV (reference sequence). CDR3 length equals 15 residues. Trimming at V came to 6 bases and at J to 3 bases, leaving 10 bases not matched to a gene. CDR3 nucleotide sequence: TGTGCCAGCAGAGGGACAGGTAGGGACCTCTACGAGCAGTACTTC. Translated: CASRGTGRDLYEQYF.

The chain links TRBV11-2 to TRBJ2-7; no clear D gene. Trimming stripped 2 bases from V and 3 bases from J, with 14 bases between. The CDR3 has 15 amino acids. Germline CDR1 is SGHAT and CDR2 is FQNNGV. The CDR3 nucleotides read TGTGCCAGCAGCTTATCCTCAGGTAACCGCTACGAGCAGTACTTC. This codes for CASSLSSGNRYEQYF. The whole variable domain, filled in from reference TRBV11-2 and TRBJ2-7, reads EAGVAQSPRYKIIEKRQSVAFWCNPISGHATLYWYQQILGQGPKLLIQFQNNGVVDDSQLPKDRFSAERLKGVDSTLKIQPAKLEDSAVYLCASSLSSGNRYEQYFGPGTRLTVT.

This clone has just one count. The gene calls are TRBV19 and TRBJ2-2; 7 bases line up with TRBD2. Trimming took 4 bases from V and 5 from J; bases not matched to a gene: 1. The CDR3 totals 13 residues. From germline, CDR1 is LNHDA and CDR2 SQIVND (reference sequence). This CDR3 is CASSKLATGELFF. Written as DNA, the CDR3 is TGTGCCAGTAGTAAACTAGCGACCGGGGAGCTGTTTTTT.

The chain links TRBV27 to TRBJ2-3, with TRBD2 matching over 7 bases. The CDR3 contains 16 residues. Germline V gives CDR1 MNHEY, CDR2 SMNVEV (reference sequence). Losses at the gene ends were 8 bases for V and 2 bases for J; bases not matched to a gene: 13. The CDR3 bases are TGTGCCAGCCACCCAACCCCGGGACTACACACAGATACGCAGTATTTT. The encoded protein is CASHPTPGLHTDTQYF.

The V call is TRBV2, the J call TRBJ1-1; no clear D. Trimming cost V 5 bases and J 0 bases, with 10 bases left between them. CDR3 length: 14 amino acids. The germline V gene encodes CDR1 SNHLY and CDR2 FYNNEI. The CDR3 DNA follows: TGTGCCAGCAGTCTGGGCCCCATGAACACTGAAGCTTTCTTT. It specifies CASSLGPMNTEAFF.

The chain couples TRBV27 to TRBJ1-2; tentative D call: TRBD1 (5 bases). V was cut by 4 bases and J by 8 bases, with 20 bases left in between. This CDR3 has 15 residues. Germline V lookup: CDR1 MNHEY, CDR2 SMNVEV (reference sequence). The CDR3 protein is CASSSIFPGHIGYTF. The CDR3 nucleotides are TGTGCCAGCAGTTCCATATTTCCCGGACATATAGGCTACACCTTC.

V usage is TRBV28 and J usage is TRBJ1-1; 7 nucleotides line up with TRBD1. There are 13 residues in the CDR3. The ends lost 10 bases at V and 1 base at J; junction bases unmatched: 6. The germline gives CDR1 MDHEN, CDR2 SYDVKM. CDR3 DNA sequence: TGTGCCACTCGACAGGGAGGGAACACTGAAGCTTTCTTT. As protein: CATRQGGNTEAFF.

V usage is TRBV5-4 and J usage is TRBJ1-1; D uncertain. Germline V gene sequence: CDR1 SGHNT, CDR2 YYREEE (reference sequence). Trimming cost V 2 bases and J 0 bases, with 8 bases left between them. The CDR3 has 14 amino acids. The CDR3 here is CASSFLFMNTEAFF. The CDR3 DNA is TGTGCCAGCAGCTTTTTGTTCATGAACACTGAAGCTTTCTTT.

This chain links TRBV11-3 with TRBJ1-1; D is uncertain. Between the trimmed V and J ends, which lost 5 bases and 4 bases, there was a span of 11 bases. Germline values: CDR1 SGHNT, CDR2 YENEEA. The CDR3 is 13 residues long. CDR3 DNA: TGTGCCAGCAGCATAACCACGGGCACTGAAGCTTTCTTT. This translates into CASSITTGTEAFF.

The chain uses TRBV13 and TRBJ2-7; 8 bases match TRBD1. Germline trimming cut 5 bases from V and 1 base from J; bases unmatched to any gene: 1. Per the germline V gene, CDR1 is PRHDT and CDR2 is FYEKMQ (reference sequence). There are 13 residues in the CDR3. The CDR3, as DNA: TGTGCCAGCAGCCGACAGGGGTCCTACGAGCAGTACTTC. This gives the protein CASSRQGSYEQYF.

The chain employs TRBV6-1 and TRBJ2-5, with 12 bases fitting TRBD2. The germline CDR1 and CDR2 sequences are MNHNS and SASEGT. The V segment lost 4 bases and the J segment 5 bases; nucleotides outside the gene matches: 8. CDR3 length: 16 residues. The CDR3 is CASSASTSGRGETQYF. CDR3 DNA sequence: TGTGCCAGCAGTGCCTCGACTAGCGGGAGAGGCGAGACCCAGTACTTC.

This chain connects TRBV5-6 to TRBJ2-7; weak D call: TRBD2 (5 bases). The germline V and J ends were trimmed by 0 bases and 3 bases, with 10 bases remaining between them. Germline CDR1 and CDR2: SGHDT and YYEEEE. The CDR3 is 14 amino acids. This chain's CDR3 is CASSLVAGGYEQYF. CDR3 DNA sequence: TGTGCCAGCAGCTTGGTTGCGGGCGGCTACGAGCAGTACTTC.